The sequence of this T cell receptor beta chain was determined in a study of blood T cell repertoires in COVID-19. Study as a whole: Sample material is recorded as cDNA or gDNA derived from T cells, B-cell-depleted T cells, or PBMCs.

J gave up 2 bases and V 5 bases, and 4 bases lay outside the gene matches. The V gene's germline CDR1 is MNHEY and CDR2 SVGEGT. This CDR3 region has 15 residues. Sequencing was performed with immunoSEQ multiplex PCR; in TCRdb, only in-frame clones are kept and a portion is missing. Of about 110,000 clones listed, about 84% are singletons. The receptor's source is a woman aged 55-69 years with acute or convalescent COVID-19. The rearrangement uses TRBV6-2 or TRBV6-3 and TRBJ2-1, with 9 positions matching TRBD2. Sequencing input: peripheral blood. CDR3 nucleotide sequence: TGTGCCAGCAGTAAGACTAGCGGTGCCTACAATGAGCAGTTCTTC. It is translated as CASSKTSGAYNEQFF.